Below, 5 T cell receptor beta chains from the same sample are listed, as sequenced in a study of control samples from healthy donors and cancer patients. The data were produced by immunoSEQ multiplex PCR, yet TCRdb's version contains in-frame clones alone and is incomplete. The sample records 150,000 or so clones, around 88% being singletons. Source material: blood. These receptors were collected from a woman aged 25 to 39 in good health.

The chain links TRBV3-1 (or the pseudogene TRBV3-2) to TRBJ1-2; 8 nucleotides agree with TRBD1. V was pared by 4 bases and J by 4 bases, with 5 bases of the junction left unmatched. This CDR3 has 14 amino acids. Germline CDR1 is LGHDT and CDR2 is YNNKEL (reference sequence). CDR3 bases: TGTGCCAGCAGCCCACCGGGACAGGCCTATGGCTACACCTTC. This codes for CASSPPGQAYGYTF.

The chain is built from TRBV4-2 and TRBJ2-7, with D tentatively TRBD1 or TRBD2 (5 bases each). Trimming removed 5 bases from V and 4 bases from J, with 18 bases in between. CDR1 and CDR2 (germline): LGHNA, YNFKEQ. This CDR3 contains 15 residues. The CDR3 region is CASSGKGPSQYEQYF. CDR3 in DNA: TGTGCCAGCAGCGGGAAGGGGCCTAGCCAGTACGAGCAGTACTTC.

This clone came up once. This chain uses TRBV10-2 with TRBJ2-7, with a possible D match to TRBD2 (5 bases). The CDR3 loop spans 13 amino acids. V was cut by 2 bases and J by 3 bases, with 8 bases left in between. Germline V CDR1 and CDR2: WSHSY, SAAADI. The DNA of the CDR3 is TGCGCCAGCAGTGAGGGCGGGTTCTACGAGCAGTACTTC. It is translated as CASSEGGFYEQYF.

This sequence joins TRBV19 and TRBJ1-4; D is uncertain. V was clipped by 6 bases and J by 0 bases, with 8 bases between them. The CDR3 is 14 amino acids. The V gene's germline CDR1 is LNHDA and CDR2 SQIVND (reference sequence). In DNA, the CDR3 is TGTGCCAGTAGAGCCCCAGCAACTAATGAAAAACTGTTTTTT. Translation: CASRAPATNEKLFF.

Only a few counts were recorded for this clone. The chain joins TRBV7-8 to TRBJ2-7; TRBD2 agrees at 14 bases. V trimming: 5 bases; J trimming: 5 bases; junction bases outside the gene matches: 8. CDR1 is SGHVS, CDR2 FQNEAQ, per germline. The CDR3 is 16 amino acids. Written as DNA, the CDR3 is TGTGCCAGCAGCGCATGGACTAGCGGGAGGATTGACGAGCAGTACTTC. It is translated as CASSAWTSGRIDEQYF.